Listed below are T cell receptor beta chains from one sample, sequenced in a study of T cells in Graves' hyperthyroidism and ophthalmopathy. In TCRdb, the multiplex PCR reads were re-called with MiXCR into one record per CDR3 protein. The sample holds 500,000 to 800,000 distinct CDR3 sequences, about 14% seen once. The material sequenced was blood. Receptors were obtained from a woman aged 45-60 years with Graves' ophthalmopathy. Both conserved end residues are part of each CDR3. The D gene is left open where the match is weak. Size is omitted from some rows. Given values are once, few, many or a class for expanded clones.

abundance,j_gene,v_gene,d_gene,CDR3nt,CDR3aa
few,TRBJ2-5,TRBV20-1,-,TGCAGTGCTAGAGACCCCCTCCTCGGGGAGACCCAGTACTTC,CSARDPLLGETQYF
few,TRBJ2-1,TRBV7-2,TRBD2,TGTGCCAGCAGCTTAGCTTCGACGGGAGGCGATGAGCAGTTCTTC,CASSLASTGGDEQFF
many,TRBJ1-2,TRBV12-3/TRBV12-4,-,TGTGCCAGCAGTCGTCCGGGGAAAGCTAACTATGGCTACACCTTC,CASSRPGKANYGYTF
many,TRBJ2-7,TRBV3-1,-,TGTGCCAGCAGCCTTCAACCCAGGGAGTATTCCGAGCAGTACTTC,CASSLQPREYSEQYF
many,TRBJ2-2,TRBV2,-,TGTGCCAGCAGGCTACCGGGACACTCCGACGGGGAGCTGTTTTTT,CASRLPGHSDGELFF
many,TRBJ1-2,TRBV28,-,TGTGCCAGCAGACAAGAACAGTATGGCTACACCTTC,CASRQEQYGYTF
few,TRBJ2-6,TRBV7-9,-,TGTGCCAGCAGCTTAATTCGACAGCCTGGGGCCAACGTCCTGACTTTC,CASSLIRQPGANVLTF
-,TRBJ2-1,TRBV19,-,TGTGCCAGTAGTGTTACCAATGAGCAGTTCTTC,CASSVTNEQFF
few,TRBJ1-1,TRBV7-9,-,TGTGCCAGCAGCTTAGCGGGATTGAATGAAGCTTTCTTT,CASSLAGLNEAFF
many,TRBJ1-5,TRBV20-1,-,TGCAGTGCTAGGGGACTATATAGCAATCAGCCCCAGCATTTT,CSARGLYSNQPQHF
many,TRBJ1-4,TRBV12-3/TRBV12-4,-,TGTGCCAGCGGGCAGGGGCCTGAAAAACTGTTTTTT,CASGQGPEKLFF
few,TRBJ2-2,TRBV24-1,-,TGTGCCACCAGTGACGAAAAGACTGAAACGAACACCGGGGAGCTGTTTTTT,CATSDEKTETNTGELFF
many,TRBJ2-3,TRBV20-1,-,TGCAGTGTCGGGAGAACAGATACGCAGTATTTT,CSVGRTDTQYF
many,TRBJ2-7,TRBV28,-,TGTGCCAGCATCCTAGGGGGCTCGGGGGCCGGCGAGCAGTACTTC,CASILGGSGAGEQYF
-,TRBJ1-5,TRBV6-1,TRBD1,TGTGCCAGCACCCGAGGGGGACAGGGTGCGTATAGCAATCAGCCCCAGCATTTT,CASTRGGQGAYSNQPQHF
many,TRBJ2-1,TRBV24-1,TRBD2,TGTGCCACCATGCAGCGGGACTCCTACAATGAGCAGTTCTTC,CATMQRDSYNEQFF
-,TRBJ2-7,TRBV6-2/TRBV6-3,-,TGTGCCAGCAGCAAGACCCTCGGACAGTACGAGCAGTACTTC,CASSKTLGQYEQYF
many,TRBJ1-1,TRBV28,-,TGTGCCAGCAGTTTGCCACAGGGTTTGGGAGCTTTCTTT,CASSLPQGLGAFF
many,TRBJ1-1,TRBV6-2/TRBV6-3,TRBD1,TGTGCCAGCAGTTACAAGGGGGCTGTCACTGAAGCTTTCTTT,CASSYKGAVTEAFF
many,TRBJ2-7,TRBV7-8,-,TGTGCCAGCAGCGGGGCCGGGACCCTACTTAACGAGCAGTACTTC,CASSGAGTLLNEQYF
many,TRBJ2-6,TRBV7-8,-,TGTGCCAGCAGCTTAGTGGAGTCTGGGGCCAACGTCCTGACTTTC,CASSLVESGANVLTF
-,TRBJ2-1,TRBV20-1,TRBD2,TGCAGTGCTAGAGGGGAGGAGCGGGAGCGGTACAATGAGCAGTTCTTC,CSARGEERERYNEQFF
many,TRBJ2-7,TRBV18,-,TGTGCCAGCTCACCACGGCCAATTACAACCTACGAGCAGTACTTC,CASSPRPITTYEQYF
many,TRBJ2-3,TRBV20-1,-,TGCAGTGCTAAGAGGAGAGGGGGTGTCGTTACGCAGTATTTT,CSAKRRGGVVTQYF
-,TRBJ2-7,TRBV6-6,-,TGTGCCAGCAGTTACGGGGACTCCTACCTTGGCAGGCAGTACTTC,CASSYGDSYLGRQYF
many,TRBJ2-5,TRBV24-1,TRBD2,TGTGCCACCAGTGACTGGGGACTAGCGGGAGTCCAAGAGACCCAGTACTTC,CATSDWGLAGVQETQYF
-,TRBJ1-2,TRBV29-1,-,TGCAGCGTTGATTCGGGGGTCCTCGGGGGCTACACCTTC,CSVDSGVLGGYTF
-,TRBJ2-1,TRBV7-9,TRBD2,TGTGCCCTCAGGGCCACGCGGGAGGGCTCCTACAGTGAGCAGTTCTTC,CALRATREGSYSEQFF
few,TRBJ1-6,TRBV6-9,-,TGTGCCATCAGAAACCGGGAAAATAATTCACCCCTCCACTTT,CAIRNRENNSPLHF
many,TRBJ2-7,TRBV6-1,TRBD2,TGTGCCAGCGGGAGCGGGAGGGCGGGTGAGCAGTACTTC,CASGSGRAGEQYF
many,TRBJ2-7,TRBV6-1,-,TGTGCGACCAGGGTCACCGCCTACGAGCAGTACTTC,CATRVTAYEQYF
-,TRBJ2-5,TRBV19,TRBD2,TGTGCCAGTAGGCCCGGACTAGCGGGAGTTTTGGAGACCCAGTACTTC,CASRPGLAGVLETQYF
many,TRBJ2-1,TRBV11-2,-,TGTGCCAGCAGCTTATACTACAATGAGCAGTTCTTC,CASSLYYNEQFF
-,TRBJ2-2,TRBV5-1,TRBD2,TGCGCCAGCAGCAGGGAACTAGCGGGCATTGGGACCGGGGAGCTGTTTTTT,CASSRELAGIGTGELFF
few,TRBJ2-1,TRBV5-1,-,TGCGCCAGCAGCCCCTACGGGGATGAGCAGTTCTTC,CASSPYGDEQFF
-,TRBJ2-6,TRBV19,TRBD1,TGTGCCAGCATACTACAAAGGGGACAGGCGAACTCTGGGGCCAACGTCCTGACTTTC,CASILQRGQANSGANVLTF
-,TRBJ2-1,TRBV28,-,TGTGCCGGCAGTTCCCCGGGACTGAATTACGAGCAGTTCTTC,CAGSSPGLNYEQFF
few,TRBJ1-5,TRBV28,-,TGTGCCAGCGGACAGTACAAGAATCAGCCCCAGCATTTT,CASGQYKNQPQHF
few,TRBJ2-2,TRBV20-1,TRBD2,TGCAGTGCTAGCGCTTGGGGACTAGCGGGAGGCAACACCGGGGAGCTGTTTTTT,CSASAWGLAGGNTGELFF